This TCR beta chain was retrieved from a study of cytomegalovirus exposure and HLA in healthy donors. Overall study findings and caveats: The classifier was said to identify cytomegalovirus status with high specificity and sensitivity. Differences between HLA loci emerged in a later analysis of TCR association rates, with DRB1 most and HLA-C fewest. In a later analysis, a missense DCLRE1C variant was linked to TCR beta V- and J-gene trimming. Productive status was seen about 90% or about 30% of the time for most TCR beta V segments in an earlier analysis.

With 60 Vbeta and 13 Jbeta primers, the PCR was carried out. The protocol was immunoSEQ multiplex PCR, while the TCRdb copy is restricted to in-frame clones and leaves out a portion. The top ten hold roughly 6% of the sample, which has 84,000 or so clones, around two thirds seen once. On this clone: Its antigen is currently unknown.

V was clipped by 7 bases and J by 6 bases; unmatched bases: 12. From germline, CDR1 is MNHNS and CDR2 SASEGT. The CDR3 has 15 residues. Sequencing was done on a sample of PBMCs. The V call is TRBV6-1, the J call TRBJ2-7, with 10 bases matching TRBD1. The origin of this receptor is a woman aged 25 to 39 in good health and CMV-seropositive. CDR3 loop: CASTSRDRGGGEQYF. The DNA of the CDR3 is TGTGCCAGCACCAGCCGGGACAGGGGAGGAGGCGAGCAGTACTTC.